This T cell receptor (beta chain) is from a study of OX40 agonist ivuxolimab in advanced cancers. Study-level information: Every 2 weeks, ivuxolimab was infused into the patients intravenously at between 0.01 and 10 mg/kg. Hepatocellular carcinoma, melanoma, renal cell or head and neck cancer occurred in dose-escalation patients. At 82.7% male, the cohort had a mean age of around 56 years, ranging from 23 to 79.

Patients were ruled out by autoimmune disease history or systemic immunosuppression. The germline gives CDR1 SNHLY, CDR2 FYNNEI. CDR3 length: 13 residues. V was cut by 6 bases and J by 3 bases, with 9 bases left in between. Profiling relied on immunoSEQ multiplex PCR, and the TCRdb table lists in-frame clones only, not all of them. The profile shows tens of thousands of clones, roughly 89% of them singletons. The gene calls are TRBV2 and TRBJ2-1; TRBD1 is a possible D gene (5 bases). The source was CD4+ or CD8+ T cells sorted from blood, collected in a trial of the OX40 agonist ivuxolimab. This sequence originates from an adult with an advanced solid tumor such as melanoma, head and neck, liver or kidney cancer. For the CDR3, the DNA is TGTGCCAGCAGCCCCACAGGCTACAATGAGCAGTTCTTC. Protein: CASSPTGYNEQFF. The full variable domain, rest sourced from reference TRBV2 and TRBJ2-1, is EPEVTQTPSHQVTQMGQEVILRCVPISNHLYFYWYRQILGQKVEFLVSFYNNEISEKSEIFDDQFSVERPDGSNFTLKIRSTKLEDSAMYFCASSPTGYNEQFFGPGTRLTVL.